These 28 T cell receptor beta chains were sequenced from one sample in a study of CD8+CD57+ T cells in acquired aplastic anemia. The use of genomic DNA as template underpinned the TCR beta VDJ and CDR3 profiling. TCRdb re-called the reads with MiXCR, one entry per CDR3 protein. The sample lists 250,000 to 350,000 distinct CDR3 sequences; about three fifths were seen once. Before being chosen for sequencing, patients had shown CD8+CD57+ cell expansion by flow cytometry. The source material was sorted CD4+, CD8+, or CD8+CD57+ T cells (not recorded which) from PBMCs. The receptor source for this set is a human donor with aplastic anemia.

This clonotype has ten or more counts. CDR3 sequence (DNA): TGTGCCAGCAGCCAAAATACACAGGGTAATGGCATCCATGGCTACACCTTC. Residues: CASSQNTQGNGIHGYTF. The chain employs TRBV4-2 and TRBJ1-2, with a weak D call TRBD1 (6 bases). Trimming removed 2 bases from V and 6 bases from J, with 22 bases in between. Looked up from germline, CDR1 is LGHNA and CDR2 is YNFKEQ. CDR3 length equals 17 residues.

The chain employs TRBV3-1 and TRBJ1-5; perhaps TRBD1 as D (5 bases). The CDR3 is 14 amino acids. V lost 3 bases to trimming and J lost 3 bases, with 9 bases between them. CDR1 LGHDT and CDR2 YNNKEL come from the germline V gene (reference sequence). CDR3 amino acids: CASSHREHNQPQHF. CDR3 nucleotide sequence: TGTGCCAGCAGCCACAGGGAGCACAATCAGCCCCAGCATTTT. The entire variable domain, with the rest obtained from reference TRBV3-1 and TRBJ1-5, is as follows: DTAVSQTPKYLVTQMGNDKSIKCEQNLGHDTMYWYKQDSKKFLKIMFSYNNKELIINETVPNRFSPKSPDKAHLNLHINSLELGDSAVYFCASSHREHNQPQHFGDGTRLSIL.

This clonotype was counted ten times or more. This chain joins TRBV20-1 and TRBJ2-5, with D perhaps TRBD2 (5 bases). Trimming took off 5 bases at V and 4 bases at J, with 11 bases between the two ends. CDR1 and CDR2 from the germline V gene are DFQATT and SNEGSKA (reference sequence). This CDR3 contains 12 residues. CDR3 region: CSALNEGETQYF. CDR3 coding DNA: TGCAGTGCTCTGAACGAGGGAGAGACCCAGTACTTC.

This clonotype was detected only once. The chain joins TRBV2 to TRBJ1-3, with D possibly being TRBD1 (5 bases). V was cut by 4 bases and J by 3 bases, with 13 bases left in between. This CDR3 has 15 residues. Germline CDR1 reads SNHLY; CDR2 reads FYNNEI. In DNA form, the CDR3 reads TGTGCCAGCAGTGCTGAGGGGCTAAGTGGAAACACCATATATTTT. Encoded protein: CASSAEGLSGNTIYF.

The chain joins TRBV20-1 to TRBJ1-1, with a possible D match to TRBD1 (6 bases). Germline V lookup: CDR1 DFQATT, CDR2 SNEGSKA (reference sequence). This CDR3 has 18 residues. V gave up 3 bases and J gave up 0 bases, with 23 bases separating them. CDR3 nucleotide sequence: TGCAGTGCTAGGGAAGACAGGAATTCCTTCTCCATGAACACTGAAGCTTTCTTT. Protein: CSAREDRNSFSMNTEAFF.

The rearrangement joins TRBV14 to TRBJ1-2, with D unclear. CDR3 size: 13 residues. Germline CDR1 and CDR2: SGHDN and FVKESK. Trimming shortened V by 8 bases and J by 7 bases, and 17 bases separated the two germline ends. The CDR3 spells CASAVAGPSGYTF. The CDR3, as DNA: TGTGCCAGCGCGGTCGCGGGCCCGTCTGGCTACACCTTC.

CDR3 region: CATPLAGGWETQYF. In nucleotides, the CDR3 is TGTGCCACTCCACTAGCGGGAGGGTGGGAGACCCAGTACTTC. This chain joins TRBV24-1 and TRBJ2-5; TRBD2 aligns across 13 bases. In germline, CDR1 is KGHDR, CDR2 SFDVKD. V trimming: 10 bases; J trimming: 5 bases; junction bases outside the gene matches: 6. This CDR3 comprises 14 residues.

The V gene is TRBV11-2, the J gene TRBJ2-7; D remains unclear. The CDR3 is 12 amino acids. Trimming took off 0 bases at V and 7 bases at J, with 7 bases between the two ends. The germline CDR1 and CDR2 sequences are SGHAT and FQNNGV. CDR3 protein: CASSLDSVEQYF. As DNA, the CDR3 is TGTGCCAGCAGCTTAGACTCCGTTGAGCAGTACTTC.

The J gene is TRBJ2-3, the V gene TRBV7-6; possibly TRBD2 for D (6 bases). This CDR3 spans 14 amino acids. V shed 5 bases and J shed 0 bases, with 9 bases lying between them. CDR1 is SGHVS and CDR2 is FNYEAQ in the germline V gene. CDR3 residues: CASSRSGSTDTQYF. The CDR3 coding sequence is TGTGCCAGCAGCCGCAGCGGGAGCACAGATACGCAGTATTTT. Combining the CDR3 with reference TRBV7-6 and TRBJ2-3 gives the whole variable domain GAGVSQSPRYKVTKRGQDVALRCDPISGHVSLYWYRQALGQGPEFLTYFNYEAQQDKSGLPNDRFSAERPEGSISTLTIQRTEQRDSAMYRCASSRSGSTDTQYFGPGTRLTVL.

The rearrangement uses TRBV20-1 and TRBJ1-5; unclear D gene. The CDR3 extends over 14 amino acids. Germline-derived CDR1 and CDR2 are DFQATT and SNEGSKA (reference sequence). With 2 bases removed from V and 0 bases from J, the gap between germline ends came to 8 bases. DNA of the CDR3: TGCAGTGCTAGAACAGTTTATAGCAATCAGCCCCAGCATTTT. Translating it yields CSARTVYSNQPQHF.

The chain employs TRBV7-9 and TRBJ1-6; unclear D gene. V lost 0 bases, J lost 6 bases, and 6 bases lay in between. The germline gives CDR1 SEHNR, CDR2 FQNEAQ (reference sequence). CDR3 size: 14 residues. The CDR3: CASSLALRNSPLHF. The CDR3 DNA follows: TGTGCCAGCAGCTTAGCCTTACGTAATTCACCCCTCCACTTT.

The chain combines TRBV7-8 with TRBJ1-5; D may be TRBD1 (6 bases). Germline V gene lookup returns CDR1 SGHVS and CDR2 FQNEAQ. The length of the CDR3 is 14 residues. V lost 5 bases and J 6 bases, leaving 14 bases between the germline ends. The DNA for the CDR3 is TGTGCCAGCAGCCCTGGGAGGGGGGGTCAGCCCCAGCATTTT. Amino acid sequence: CASSPGRGGQPQHF.

This clonotype was seen repeatedly, ten times or more. The chain joins TRBV12-3 or TRBV12-4 to TRBJ2-1, with D unresolved. CDR3 size: 11 residues. Trimming cost V 3 bases and J 4 bases, with 1 base left between them. CDR3 DNA sequence: TGTGCCAGCAGTTTTTACAATGAGCAGTTCTTC. Encoded protein: CASSFYNEQFF.

The genes are TRBV2 and TRBJ2-7, with TRBD2 matching 7 bases. Trimming took 10 bases from V and 4 from J; bases not matched to a gene: 7. This CDR3 is built from 12 residues. Per the germline V gene, CDR1 is SNHLY and CDR2 is FYNNEI. This chain's CDR3 is CATRGGLYEQYF. In DNA form, the CDR3 reads TGTGCCACCCGGGGAGGGTTATACGAGCAGTACTTC. Based on the CDR3 plus reference TRBV2 and TRBJ2-7, the full variable domain is EPEVTQTPSHQVTQMGQEVILRCVPISNHLYFYWYRQILGQKVEFLVSFYNNEISEKSEIFDDQFSVERPDGSNFTLKIRSTKLEDSAMYFCATRGGLYEQYFGPGTRLTVT.

This clonotype appeared a single time. The chain recombines TRBV27 with TRBJ2-1; no definite D call. CDR3 length equals 15 residues. Trimming removed 2 bases at V and 4 bases at J, with 12 bases between. CDR1 MNHEY and CDR2 SMNVEV come from the germline V gene (reference sequence). CDR3 coding DNA: TGTGCCAGCAGTTTAGAAATCGGCCCTTACAATGAGCAGTTCTTC. The encoded protein is CASSLEIGPYNEQFF.

V usage is TRBV19 and J usage is TRBJ2-5, with 8 bases aligning to TRBD2. This CDR3 is built from 13 residues. Germline lookup yields CDR1 LNHDA and CDR2 SQIVND (reference sequence). The V gene end was trimmed by 6 bases and the J gene end by 4 bases; junction bases not matched to a gene: 4. CDR3 DNA sequence: TGTGCCAGTAGGTCACTAGCGGCAGAGACCCAGTACTTC. Translating gives CASRSLAAETQYF.

The chain links TRBV4-1 to TRBJ2-3, with 13 bases matching TRBD2. Per the germline V gene, CDR1 is MGHRA and CDR2 is YSYEKL. After removal of 5 bases from V and 6 bases from J, the junction contained 5 bases not matched to a gene. The CDR3 totals 15 residues. This CDR3 is CASSRTSGRMDTQYF. Here the CDR3 DNA reads TGCGCCAGCAGCAGGACTAGCGGGAGAATGGATACGCAGTATTTT.

This clonotype showed up many times. This rearrangement joins TRBV29-1 to TRBJ1-1; 12 nucleotides agree with TRBD1. This CDR3 region has 15 residues. Germline assignment: CDR1 SQVTM and CDR2 ANQGSEA. V trimming: 7 bases; J trimming: 7 bases; junction bases outside the gene matches: 13. CDR3 sequence reads: CSARDRGRKGFEAFF. CDR3 DNA sequence: TGCAGCGCTCGGGACAGGGGGCGCAAGGGGTTTGAAGCTTTCTTT.

This sequence joins TRBV7-9 and TRBJ2-1; possible D gene TRBD1, 5 bases. Germline CDR1 reads SEHNR; CDR2 reads FQNEAQ (reference sequence). Deletions cut 5 bases from V and 6 bases from J, with 17 bases between. The CDR3 sequence is 15 residues long. In nucleotides, the CDR3 is TGTGCCAGCAGCCAAGCCCTTGGTGGGGCCAATGAGCAGTTCTTC. This translates into CASSQALGGANEQFF.

As DNA, the CDR3 is TGTGCCAGCAGCGCGGGACAGCCTAGCAATCAGCCCCAGCATTTT. Amino acids: CASSAGQPSNQPQHF. The genes are TRBV9 and TRBJ1-5; TRBD1 matches 7 bases. This CDR3 comprises 15 residues. The J segment lost 0 bases and the V segment lost 3 bases, leaving 3 bases of the junction unmatched. Per the germline V gene, CDR1 is SGDLS and CDR2 is YYNGEE. The full variable domain, its missing parts supplied by reference TRBV9 and TRBJ1-5, is DSGVTQTPKHLITATGQRVTLRCSPRSGDLSVYWYQQSLDQGLQFLIQYYNGEERAKGNILERFSAQQFPDLHSELNLSSLELGDSALYFCASSAGQPSNQPQHFGDGTRLSIL.

This chain links TRBV4-2 with TRBJ1-2; 9 bases align to TRBD1. The CDR3 extends over 16 amino acids. CDR1 is LGHNA, CDR2 YNFKEQ, per germline. V lost 0 bases and J lost 3; bases outside the gene matches: 5. CDR3 residues: CASSQDRDREDYGYTF. The DNA for the CDR3 is TGTGCCAGCAGCCAAGATAGGGACAGGGAAGACTATGGCTACACCTTC.

CDR3 bases: TGTGCCTCGGGGACAGTGAACAATCAGCCCCAGCATTTT. Its protein is CASGTVNNQPQHF. J is TRBJ1-5 and V is TRBV9, with 7 bases matching TRBD1. V lost 10 bases to trimming and J lost 3 bases; unmatched junction nucleotides: 7. Germline V gives CDR1 SGDLS, CDR2 YYNGEE. This CDR3 region has 13 residues.

The V and J genes are TRBV29-1 and TRBJ2-7; possible D gene TRBD2, 5 bases. V was cut by 5 bases and J by 3 bases, with 8 bases left in between. The length of the CDR3 is 11 residues. CDR1 and CDR2 from the germline V gene are SQVTM and ANQGSEA. This CDR3 is CSVFEGYEQYF. The DNA of the CDR3 is TGCAGCGTTTTTGAGGGCTACGAGCAGTACTTC.

V is TRBV20-1 and J is TRBJ1-1; 10 bases match TRBD1. Germline V CDR1 and CDR2: DFQATT, SNEGSKA (reference sequence). V gave up 4 bases and J gave up 5 bases; unmatched junction bases: 4. The CDR3 spans 13 residues. In DNA form, the CDR3 reads TGCAGTGCTACAGGACAGGGGGTGACTGAAGCTTTCTTT. Translating it yields CSATGQGVTEAFF.

The rearrangement joins TRBV20-1 to TRBJ1-6, with a possible D match to TRBD1 (5 bases). Germline CDR1 DFQATT, CDR2 SNEGSKA (reference sequence). The CDR3 loop spans 15 amino acids. Trimming removed 6 bases from V and 9 bases from J, with 21 bases in between. The CDR3: CSADPTGEGASPLHF. The CDR3 DNA sequence: TGCAGTGCCGACCCAACTGGGGAAGGGGCTTCACCCCTCCACTTT.

The V gene is TRBV2, the J gene TRBJ2-1; D perhaps matches TRBD2 (6 bases). The CDR3 runs 13 residues. Trimming left V 9 bases short and J 9 bases short, with 18 bases between. Germline CDR1 reads SNHLY; CDR2 reads FYNNEI. CDR3 DNA sequence: TGTGCCAGTAGCGGCTTCTCCGACAGTGAGCAGTTCTTC. As protein: CASSGFSDSEQFF.

This clonotype was detected only a few times. The chain has TRBV7-9 and TRBJ2-7, with D maybe TRBD2 (5 bases). Per the germline V gene, CDR1 is SEHNR and CDR2 is FQNEAQ (reference sequence). V lost 4 bases and J lost 2, with 9 bases in between. The CDR3 runs 13 residues. CDR3 sequence reads: CASSSPGTYEQYF. In DNA form, the CDR3 reads TGTGCCAGCAGCTCTCCGGGGACCTACGAGCAGTACTTC.

In the case of this clonotype: This may be a read error, as it is one base from a much larger clone. V is TRBV20-1 and J is TRBJ2-4, with TRBD2 identical over 10 bases. The CDR3 contains 17 residues. The germline CDR1 and CDR2 sequences are DFQATT and SNEGSKA (reference sequence). CDR3 nucleotide sequence: TGCAGCGTCTGGGGTAGCGGGGGGTTTTTGAAGAAAAACGTTCAGTACTTC. Residues: CSVWGSGGFLKKNVQYF.